The 5 T cell receptor beta chains given below trace back to one sample, sequenced in a study of T cell repertoires in aging, cancer and after chemotherapy. A mixed TRB-A/B primer pool amplified rearranged TRB by multiplex touch-down PCR. Each CDR3 protein gets one entry after TCRdb re-called the multiplex PCR reads with MiXCR. The sample contains 10,000 to 15,000 distinct CDR3 sequences, approximately 28% of which appear only once. Amplification of TCR beta used genomic DNA extracted from peripheral blood. The sequenced sample consisted of blood. These receptors were taken from a human donor with a blood cancer.

This clonotype appeared a few times. The gene calls are TRBV5-1 and TRBJ2-5; a weak D match, TRBD2 (6 bases). Per the germline V gene, CDR1 is SGHRS and CDR2 is YFSETQ. The V end lost 0 bases, the J end lost 5 bases, and 14 bases lay between the germline ends. CDR3 length: 15 residues. The CDR3 DNA reads TGCGCCAGCAGCTTGGGTGTGGGAGGTTTGGAGACCCAGTACTTC. Translated, it gives CASSLGVGGLETQYF.

The chain has TRBV27 and TRBJ2-5, with D perhaps TRBD1 (6 bases). V gave up 10 bases and J gave up 2 bases, with 17 bases separating them. Germline-derived CDR1 and CDR2 are MNHEY and SMNVEV (reference sequence). CDR3 size: 14 residues. Here the CDR3 DNA reads TGTGCCATCAGCACCCGTGGACAGCAAGAGACCCAGTACTTC. Protein sequence: CAISTRGQQETQYF.

This clonotype was detected ten times or more. The rearrangement joins TRBV27 to TRBJ2-5; TRBD2 agrees at 9 bases. The CDR3 covers 15 residues. V gave up 3 bases and J gave up 4 bases; unmatched junction bases: 6. CDR1 and CDR2 (germline): MNHEY, SMNVEV (reference sequence). This CDR3 reads CASSFGGRARETQYF. CDR3 coding DNA: TGTGCCAGCAGTTTTGGCGGGAGGGCAAGAGAGACCCAGTACTTC.

This clonotype is medium-sized within its sample. The rearrangement joins TRBV19 to TRBJ1-2; TRBD1 agrees at 10 bases. Germline CDR1 is LNHDA and CDR2 is SQIVND (reference sequence). J was trimmed by 4 bases and V by 3 bases; bases with no gene match: 2. The CDR3 covers 14 residues. The chain's CDR3 is CASSMGQGSYGYTF. The CDR3 DNA follows: TGTGCCAGTAGTATGGGACAGGGGTCCTATGGCTACACCTTC.

Worth noting for this clonotype: Being one base from a much bigger clone, this may be a read error. This chain links TRBV5-6 with TRBJ2-7, with D perhaps matching TRBD1 (6 bases). Germline V lookup: CDR1 SGHDT, CDR2 YYEEEE. CDR3 length: 14 amino acids. The ends were cut back, 0 bases at V and 4 bases at J, with 11 bases in the middle. The CDR3 coding sequence is TGTGCCAGCAGCTTGGGGCAGGGGATTTACGAGCAGTACTTC. Translated: CASSLGQGIYEQYF. The variable domain in full, completed from reference TRBV5-6 and TRBJ2-7, reads DAGVTQSPTHLIKTRGQQVTLRCSPKSGHDTVSWYQQALGQGPQFIFQYYEEEERQRGNFPDRFSGHQFPNYSSELNVNALLLGDSALYLCASSLGQGIYEQYFGPGTRLTVT.